This record looks at one T cell receptor (beta chain) sequence and its context. The antigen is unknown. The sample belongs to a study of tumor and adjacent non-tumor tissue in lung cancer. Findings and limits, study-wide: TCR diversity was significantly greater in tumor than normal lung tissue.

RNA was extracted from bulk tissue without any cell sorting. This non-tumor lung sample came from over 3 cm beyond the tumor edge. Newly diagnosed lung cancer patients had thoracic surgery in China, August–November 2014, without prior chemotherapy. V shed 0 bases and J 10 bases; nucleotides not matched to a gene: 8. This CDR3 spans 15 amino acids. Germline V gene sequence: CDR1 GTSNPN, CDR2 SVGIG (reference sequence). A modified ARM-PCR protocol with three rounds of nested PCR amplified TCRbeta. TCRdb re-derived calls from the multiplex PCR reads in MiXCR, one entry per CDR3 protein. This table holds 98,000 or so distinct CDR3 sequences, roughly 78% found once.

The sample taken for sequencing was distant non-tumor lung tissue. The chain employs TRBV30 and TRBJ2-1; 11 nucleotides agree with TRBD1. The sequence was obtained from a man in his sixties with small cell lung cancer. The CDR3 sequence is CAWSVGGQGVLEQFF. The CDR3 bases are TGTGCCTGGAGTGTTGGGGGACAGGGGGTCCTCGAGCAGTTCTTC.